A selection of T cell receptor beta chains follows, all from one sample in a study of cytomegalovirus exposure and HLA in healthy donors. Sequenced by immunoSEQ multiplex PCR; TCRdb stores in-frame clones only, minus some. The table has over 150,000 clones, roughly 80% seen once. Sequencing was done on a sample of PBMCs. The receptors originated from a woman under 40 in good health and CMV-seropositive. Both conserved end residues are part of each CDR3. Each record gives: clone size, J gene, V gene, D gene, CDR3 DNA, CDR3 protein. The D gene is left open where the match is weak. Only some rows state a clone size, as once, few, many or a class for expanded clones.

abundance: -
j_gene: TRBJ1-1
v_gene: TRBV4-2
d_gene: -
CDR3nt: TGTGCCAGCAGCCAAGATCTATTAGCGAACACTGAAGCTTTCTTT
CDR3aa: CASSQDLLANTEAFF

abundance: few
j_gene: TRBJ2-7
v_gene: TRBV6-5
d_gene: -
CDR3nt: TGTGCCAGCAGTTGGGGCCAGGGAATGACCTACGAGCAGTACTTC
CDR3aa: CASSWGQGMTYEQYF

abundance: once
j_gene: TRBJ2-5
v_gene: TRBV6-6
d_gene: TRBD1
CDR3nt: TGTGCCAGCAGTTCCCTCCCAGGACAGGGTCAAGAGACCCAGTACTTC
CDR3aa: CASSSLPGQGQETQYF

abundance: -
j_gene: TRBJ2-7
v_gene: TRBV7-9
d_gene: TRBD1
CDR3nt: TGTGCCAGCAGCTTATTCCGGGACAGACCCTACGAGCAGTACTTC
CDR3aa: CASSLFRDRPYEQYF

abundance: -
j_gene: TRBJ1-3
v_gene: TRBV19
d_gene: -
CDR3nt: TGTGCCAGTAGTATGGCCAACGGGGGAAACACCATATATTTT
CDR3aa: CASSMANGGNTIYF

abundance: -
j_gene: TRBJ2-5
v_gene: TRBV7-9
d_gene: -
CDR3nt: TGTGCCAGCAGCCCACAAGAGACCCAGTACTTC
CDR3aa: CASSPQETQYF

abundance: few
j_gene: TRBJ2-3
v_gene: TRBV10-3
d_gene: -
CDR3nt: TGTGCCATCAGTGAGTTAGGCGGGGATACGCAGTATTTT
CDR3aa: CAISELGGDTQYF

abundance: -
j_gene: TRBJ2-7
v_gene: TRBV27
d_gene: -
CDR3nt: TGTGCCAGCAGTTCCCGATCCGGGGATGGGGCCTACGAGCAGTACTTC
CDR3aa: CASSSRSGDGAYEQYF

abundance: -
j_gene: TRBJ1-2
v_gene: TRBV7-2
d_gene: -
CDR3nt: TGTGCCAGCAGCCCGGGGGAGGTGTACTATGGCTACACCTTC
CDR3aa: CASSPGEVYYGYTF

abundance: -
j_gene: TRBJ2-5
v_gene: TRBV18
d_gene: -
CDR3nt: TGTGCCAGCTCGCCGGGGCCAGGGGAAGAGACCCAGTACTTC
CDR3aa: CASSPGPGEETQYF

abundance: -
j_gene: TRBJ1-2
v_gene: TRBV7-2
d_gene: TRBD1
CDR3nt: TGTGCCAGCACCTTGGACAGGGCTCTCTATGGCTACACCTTC
CDR3aa: CASTLDRALYGYTF

abundance: -
j_gene: TRBJ2-1
v_gene: TRBV7-2
d_gene: TRBD1
CDR3nt: TGTGCCAGCAGCAGGCGGACAGGGGGGGTTGGAGAGCAGTTCTTC
CDR3aa: CASSRRTGGVGEQFF

abundance: -
j_gene: TRBJ2-7
v_gene: TRBV4-2
d_gene: TRBD1
CDR3nt: TGTGCCAGCAGCCACGGACAGGGCAGCTACGAGCAGTACTTC
CDR3aa: CASSHGQGSYEQYF

abundance: -
j_gene: TRBJ2-7
v_gene: TRBV19
d_gene: -
CDR3nt: TGTGCCAGTAGTATTAATACTCCAGGGGATTACCTCTACGAGCAGTACTTC
CDR3aa: CASSINTPGDYLYEQYF

abundance: once
j_gene: TRBJ1-1
v_gene: TRBV9
d_gene: -
CDR3nt: TGTGCCAGCAGCGTAGCCTTCGTAATGAACACTGAAGCTTTCTTT
CDR3aa: CASSVAFVMNTEAFF

abundance: -
j_gene: TRBJ2-7
v_gene: TRBV27
d_gene: -
CDR3nt: TGTGCCAGCAGTTTAGCTGCGACCTACGAGCAGTACTTC
CDR3aa: CASSLAATYEQYF

abundance: -
j_gene: TRBJ2-3
v_gene: TRBV6-6
d_gene: TRBD1
CDR3nt: TGTGCCAGCAGTTACGCGGACAGGGGGCGCCCAGATACGCAGTATTTT
CDR3aa: CASSYADRGRPDTQYF

abundance: few
j_gene: TRBJ2-3
v_gene: TRBV5-8
d_gene: TRBD2
CDR3nt: TGTGCCAGCAGCCTATTTCGCGGGGGGGATCCCACAGATACGCAGTATTTT
CDR3aa: CASSLFRGGDPTDTQYF

abundance: once
j_gene: TRBJ2-3
v_gene: TRBV30
d_gene: TRBD2
CDR3nt: TGTGCCTGGAGGGTAGCGGGGGGCACAGATACGCAGTATTTT
CDR3aa: CAWRVAGGTDTQYF

abundance: -
j_gene: TRBJ2-3
v_gene: TRBV11-2
d_gene: TRBD2
CDR3nt: TGTGCCAGCAGCTTAGGGGTAATCGGGGGGGCCGATACGCAGTATTTT
CDR3aa: CASSLGVIGGADTQYF

abundance: -
j_gene: TRBJ1-4
v_gene: TRBV6-1
d_gene: -
CDR3nt: TGTGCCAGCAGTGAAGCTAGAGGCGGGGGGGTGGTAGGTGAAAAACTGTTTTTT
CDR3aa: CASSEARGGGVVGEKLFF

abundance: -
j_gene: TRBJ1-1
v_gene: TRBV9
d_gene: -
CDR3nt: TGTGCCAGCAGCTCGAGCCACCGCAACACTGAAGCTTTCTTT
CDR3aa: CASSSSHRNTEAFF

abundance: few
j_gene: TRBJ2-6
v_gene: TRBV6-1
d_gene: -
CDR3nt: TGTGCCAGCAGTGAAGGTTGGGGCAGGGGAAGTCGTGGGGCCAACGTCCTGACTTTC
CDR3aa: CASSEGWGRGSRGANVLTF

abundance: -
j_gene: TRBJ1-5
v_gene: TRBV18
d_gene: -
CDR3nt: TGTGCCAGCTCACCGGGCGTCAGCAATCAGCCCCAGCATTTT
CDR3aa: CASSPGVSNQPQHF

abundance: -
j_gene: TRBJ2-6
v_gene: TRBV19
d_gene: -
CDR3nt: TGTGCCAGTAGGGCATCTGGGGCCAACGTCCTGACTTTC
CDR3aa: CASRASGANVLTF

abundance: -
j_gene: TRBJ2-1
v_gene: TRBV10-3
d_gene: -
CDR3nt: TGTGCCATCAGTGAGTTGTGGGCAGATCACAATGAGCAGTTCTTC
CDR3aa: CAISELWADHNEQFF

abundance: few
j_gene: TRBJ2-1
v_gene: TRBV4-2
d_gene: TRBD2
CDR3nt: TGTGCCAGCAGCCAAATTCTCTATAGCGGGAGGGCGTACAATGAGCAGTTCTTC
CDR3aa: CASSQILYSGRAYNEQFF

abundance: once
j_gene: TRBJ2-1
v_gene: TRBV10-3
d_gene: TRBD2
CDR3nt: TGTGCCATCTCCGGGACTAGCGGTTACAATGAGCAGTTCTTC
CDR3aa: CAISGTSGYNEQFF

abundance: -
j_gene: TRBJ1-3
v_gene: TRBV14
d_gene: -
CDR3nt: TGTGCCAGCAGCCAAGATTATCGGTCCTACTCTGGAAACACCATATATTTT
CDR3aa: CASSQDYRSYSGNTIYF

abundance: -
j_gene: TRBJ1-4
v_gene: TRBV6-6
d_gene: TRBD1
CDR3nt: TGTGCCAGCAGCCGACGGGACAGGGGGCGATTGGAAAAACTGTTTTTT
CDR3aa: CASSRRDRGRLEKLFF

abundance: few
j_gene: TRBJ2-3
v_gene: TRBV7-2
d_gene: -
CDR3nt: TGTGCCAGCAGCCCAAGACGGGTCACAGATACGCAGTATTTT
CDR3aa: CASSPRRVTDTQYF

abundance: -
j_gene: TRBJ2-7
v_gene: TRBV4-3
d_gene: -
CDR3nt: TGCGCCAGCAGCCAAGATCGAGGTGGATCCTACGAGCAGTACTTC
CDR3aa: CASSQDRGGSYEQYF

abundance: -
j_gene: TRBJ2-2
v_gene: TRBV18
d_gene: TRBD1
CDR3nt: TGTGCCAGCTCACCATTCGGGACAGCGAACACCGGGGAGCTGTTTTTT
CDR3aa: CASSPFGTANTGELFF

abundance: few
j_gene: TRBJ1-3
v_gene: TRBV7-3
d_gene: -
CDR3nt: TGTGCCAGCACCACCCAGCCGGGGGAAAACACCATATATTTT
CDR3aa: CASTTQPGENTIYF

abundance: -
j_gene: TRBJ1-2
v_gene: TRBV27
d_gene: -
CDR3nt: TGTGCCAGCAGTCGGGTAGGGGACTATGGCTACACCTTC
CDR3aa: CASSRVGDYGYTF

abundance: -
j_gene: TRBJ2-7
v_gene: TRBV30
d_gene: -
CDR3nt: TGTGCCTGGAGTACGGACAGACCCTACGAGCAGTACTTC
CDR3aa: CAWSTDRPYEQYF

abundance: -
j_gene: TRBJ2-7
v_gene: TRBV28
d_gene: TRBD1
CDR3nt: TGTGCCAGCAGTTTTCAGGGGGCGTTGTCCTACGAGCAGTACTTC
CDR3aa: CASSFQGALSYEQYF

abundance: few
j_gene: TRBJ1-1
v_gene: TRBV16
d_gene: -
CDR3nt: TGTGCCAGCAGCCAATACGGGAGCCGGACTGAAGCTTTCTTT
CDR3aa: CASSQYGSRTEAFF

abundance: few
j_gene: TRBJ1-1
v_gene: TRBV27
d_gene: -
CDR3nt: TGTGCCAGCAGTTTAATGGGGGGTAACACTGAAGCTTTCTTT
CDR3aa: CASSLMGGNTEAFF

abundance: -
j_gene: TRBJ2-2
v_gene: TRBV6-5
d_gene: TRBD1
CDR3nt: TGTGCCAGCAGTTACGGGAGACAGGGCACCGGGGAGCTGTTTTTT
CDR3aa: CASSYGRQGTGELFF

abundance: -
j_gene: TRBJ1-6
v_gene: TRBV27
d_gene: TRBD1
CDR3nt: TGTGCCAGCAGCGCCGGGACAGGGTACGCTTCACCCCTCCACTTT
CDR3aa: CASSAGTGYASPLHF

abundance: -
j_gene: TRBJ1-1
v_gene: TRBV5-1
d_gene: TRBD1
CDR3nt: TGCGCCAGCAGCGGAGTAACCGGGACAGGGGGCACTGAAGCTTTCTTT
CDR3aa: CASSGVTGTGGTEAFF

abundance: few
j_gene: TRBJ1-1
v_gene: TRBV18
d_gene: TRBD1
CDR3nt: TGTGCCAGCTCACTACGTCAGGGGGCGACGACTGAAGCTTTCTTT
CDR3aa: CASSLRQGATTEAFF

abundance: -
j_gene: TRBJ1-4
v_gene: TRBV19
d_gene: TRBD1
CDR3nt: TGTGCCAGTAGTACCTCCGGGACAGGGAACACTAATGAAAAACTGTTTTTT
CDR3aa: CASSTSGTGNTNEKLFF

abundance: once
j_gene: TRBJ2-3
v_gene: TRBV11-1
d_gene: TRBD2
CDR3nt: TGTGCCAGCAGCGGCGGGACTACGTCTAGCACAGATACGCAGTATTTT
CDR3aa: CASSGGTTSSTDTQYF

abundance: -
j_gene: TRBJ2-1
v_gene: TRBV29-1
d_gene: -
CDR3nt: TGCAGCGTAGGGGTGAGCCGATCCTACAATGAGCAGTTCTTC
CDR3aa: CSVGVSRSYNEQFF

abundance: -
j_gene: TRBJ2-1
v_gene: TRBV7-2
d_gene: TRBD1
CDR3nt: TGTGCCAGCAGCTTCCAAGTCCCGGGACAGCATGCCCTACAGTTCTTC
CDR3aa: CASSFQVPGQHALQFF

abundance: -
j_gene: TRBJ2-5
v_gene: TRBV7-9
d_gene: -
CDR3nt: TGTGCCAGCAGCCCACAGGGTGTTCAAGAGACCCAGTACTTC
CDR3aa: CASSPQGVQETQYF

abundance: -
j_gene: TRBJ2-3
v_gene: TRBV27
d_gene: TRBD1
CDR3nt: TGTGCCAGCACCTTGACAGGGCACTTCTACACAGATACGCAGTATTTT
CDR3aa: CASTLTGHFYTDTQYF

abundance: -
j_gene: TRBJ1-1
v_gene: TRBV7-2
d_gene: -
CDR3nt: TGTGCCAGCAGCCAACAACCAAACACTGAAGCTTTCTTT
CDR3aa: CASSQQPNTEAFF

abundance: -
j_gene: TRBJ2-7
v_gene: TRBV4-3
d_gene: TRBD2
CDR3nt: TGCGCCAGCAGCCAAGTAGCGGGGGGCTACGAGCAGTACTTC
CDR3aa: CASSQVAGGYEQYF

abundance: -
j_gene: TRBJ2-2
v_gene: TRBV7-2
d_gene: -
CDR3nt: TGTGCCAGCAAACAGGGTAACACCGGGGAGCTGTTTTTT
CDR3aa: CASKQGNTGELFF

abundance: -
j_gene: TRBJ1-4
v_gene: TRBV29-1
d_gene: -
CDR3nt: TGCAGCGTTATCGCCGGGTTGACTAATGAAAAACTGTTTTTT
CDR3aa: CSVIAGLTNEKLFF

abundance: few
j_gene: TRBJ1-3
v_gene: TRBV7-3
d_gene: -
CDR3nt: TGTGCCAGCAGCCCAAACCCCCTGGACACTGGAAACACCATATATTTT
CDR3aa: CASSPNPLDTGNTIYF

abundance: -
j_gene: TRBJ2-3
v_gene: TRBV7-8
d_gene: TRBD1
CDR3nt: TGTGCCAGCAGCTTAGGTTTGACAGGGGGAGGCACAGATACGCAGTATTTT
CDR3aa: CASSLGLTGGGTDTQYF

abundance: -
j_gene: TRBJ1-4
v_gene: TRBV2
d_gene: -
CDR3nt: TGTGCCAGCAGTGAGGCTTTGGAAAAACTGTTTTTT
CDR3aa: CASSEALEKLFF

abundance: -
j_gene: TRBJ1-2
v_gene: TRBV27
d_gene: TRBD1
CDR3nt: TGTGCCAGCAGTTTATCTAGGACAGGAGCTAACTATGGCTACACCTTC
CDR3aa: CASSLSRTGANYGYTF

abundance: -
j_gene: TRBJ2-7
v_gene: TRBV4-1
d_gene: -
CDR3nt: TGCGCCAGCAGCAAAATGGACAGAAGTAACTACGAGCAGTACTTC
CDR3aa: CASSKMDRSNYEQYF